The 16 T cell receptor beta chains below all came from one sample that was sequenced in a study of cytomegalovirus exposure and HLA in healthy donors. The PCR employed 60 Vbeta primers together with 13 Jbeta primers. TCRdb's copy holds only in-frame clones and misses some; the assay was immunoSEQ multiplex PCR. The top ten clones hold 10% of a sample with over 30,000 clones, roughly two thirds of them seen once. The sequencing input was PBMCs. The receptors originated from a man in his forties or fifties in good health and CMV-seropositive.

This chain connects TRBV7-2 to TRBJ2-1, with a possible D match to TRBD2 (7 bases). The length of the CDR3 is 16 residues. Germline CDR1 reads SGHTA; CDR2 reads FQGNSA. Trimming stripped 1 base from V and 4 bases from J, with 14 bases between. The CDR3 DNA reads TGTGCCAGCAGCTTAGGAGGGGGACTACAGTACAATGAGCAGTTCTTC. The encoded protein is CASSLGGGLQYNEQFF.

This sequence joins TRBV5-1 and TRBJ2-6, with 9 bases matching TRBD2. In germline, CDR1 is SGHRS, CDR2 YFSETQ. This CDR3 is 20 amino acids long. The V segment lost 1 base and the J segment 1 base; nucleotides outside the gene matches: 12. The CDR3 sequence: CASSLTGAGGSTSGANVLTF. In nucleotides, the CDR3 is TGCGCCAGCAGCTTGACCGGAGCGGGGGGCTCTACTTCTGGGGCCAACGTCCTGACTTTC.

This chain uses TRBV2 with TRBJ1-1, with 7 bases aligning to TRBD1. CDR3 length: 13 amino acids. CDR1 is SNHLY and CDR2 is FYNNEI in the germline V gene. The trim removed 8 bases at V and 9 bases at J, leaving 12 bases unmatched. CDR3: CASPDRRPGKAFF. The DNA for the CDR3 is TGTGCCAGCCCGGACAGGAGGCCTGGGAAAGCTTTCTTT.

The chain carries TRBV5-1 and TRBJ2-5, with D possibly matching TRBD1 (6 bases). The CDR3 contains 15 residues. Germline CDR1 is SGHRS and CDR2 is YFSETQ. V dropped 1 base and J dropped 5 bases, with 15 bases sitting between them. The DNA of the CDR3 is TGCGCCAGCAGCTTGACCGGGACACCTCGGGAGACCCAGTACTTC. Its protein is CASSLTGTPRETQYF.

The V gene is TRBV9, the J gene TRBJ2-7, with a weak D call TRBD1 (6 bases). Germline V gives CDR1 SGDLS, CDR2 YYNGEE. This CDR3 spans 14 amino acids. V was pared by 3 bases and J by 0 bases, with 10 bases between. The chain's CDR3 is CASSDPGVSYEQYF. CDR3 in DNA: TGTGCCAGCAGCGACCCAGGGGTCTCCTACGAGCAGTACTTC.

In its sample, this clone was seen once. This chain joins TRBV27 and TRBJ2-1; D may be TRBD2 (5 bases). In germline, CDR1 is MNHEY, CDR2 SMNVEV (reference sequence). Deletions cut 5 bases from V and 5 bases from J, with 10 bases between. CDR3 size: 13 residues. The CDR3: CASSLWRDNEQFF. The CDR3 DNA reads TGTGCCAGCAGTCTCTGGCGGGACAATGAGCAGTTCTTC.

The chain uses TRBV7-2 and TRBJ2-1; D possibly corresponds to TRBD2 (5 bases). The CDR3 consists of 14 residues. Germline V gives CDR1 SGHTA, CDR2 FQGNSA. The V end lost 1 base, the J end lost 9 bases, and 13 bases lay between the germline ends. Here the CDR3 reads CASSLVGAEGEQFF. The CDR3 DNA sequence: TGTGCCAGCAGCTTAGTTGGAGCCGAGGGTGAGCAGTTCTTC.

The rearrangement links TRBV11-2 to TRBJ2-5; 10 positions match TRBD2. The trim removed 5 bases at V and 5 bases at J, leaving 8 bases unmatched. This CDR3 has 15 amino acids. Germline CDR1 SGHAT, CDR2 FQNNGV. CDR3 loop: CASSRASGGSETQYF. CDR3 sequence (DNA): TGTGCCAGCAGCAGGGCTAGCGGGGGATCTGAGACCCAGTACTTC.

The rearrangement joins TRBV25-1 to TRBJ2-3; TRBD2 might be the D (6 bases). In germline, CDR1 is MGHDK, CDR2 SYGVNS. Trimming left V 4 bases short and J 0 bases short, with 14 bases between. The CDR3 spans 16 residues. The CDR3 protein is CASSGNLAVSTDTQYF. The CDR3 coding sequence is TGTGCCAGCAGTGGTAACTTAGCGGTGAGCACAGATACGCAGTATTTT.

The V call is TRBV5-1, the J call TRBJ2-7, with D possibly being TRBD2 (7 bases). With 5 bases removed from V and 2 bases from J, the gap between germline ends came to 17 bases. CDR1 and CDR2 from the germline V gene are SGHRS and YFSETQ. The CDR3 totals 15 residues. The CDR3 loop is CASSYGRGAPYEQYF. CDR3 nucleotides: TGCGCCAGCAGTTACGGCCGGGGGGCGCCCTACGAGCAGTACTTC.

The chain recombines TRBV6-1 with TRBJ2-1; D perhaps matches TRBD2 (5 bases). Per the germline V gene, CDR1 is MNHNS and CDR2 is SASEGT. V lost 7 bases, J lost 6 bases, and 7 bases lay in between. This CDR3 is 11 amino acids long. The CDR3 region is CASTRGNEQFF. The CDR3 region has the DNA TGTGCCAGCACCCGGGGCAATGAGCAGTTCTTC.

The chain employs TRBV6-6 and TRBJ2-1; D not certain. Trimming stripped 0 bases from V and 1 base from J, with 7 bases between. The CDR3 is 15 amino acids. Germline values: CDR1 MNHNY, CDR2 SVGAGI (reference sequence). The CDR3 region has the DNA TGTGCCAGCAGTTACTCCTTTTCTTCCTACAATGAGCAGTTCTTC. It translates to CASSYSFSSYNEQFF.

This chain connects TRBV9 to TRBJ2-2, with unresolved D. The CDR3 loop spans 14 amino acids. Germline V gives CDR1 SGDLS, CDR2 YYNGEE. Trimming stripped 0 bases from V and 3 bases from J, with 6 bases between. The DNA of the CDR3 is TGTGCCAGCAGCGTAGAACCGGACACCGGGGAGCTGTTTTTT. This translates into CASSVEPDTGELFF.

The chain combines TRBV7-8 with TRBJ1-3; 7 nucleotides agree with TRBD1. Trimming cost V 4 bases and J 5 bases; bases outside gene matches: 2. The V gene's germline CDR1 is SGHVS and CDR2 FQNEAQ. The CDR3 is 13 residues long. CDR3 protein: CASSWGQRNTIYF. CDR3 DNA: TGTGCCAGCAGCTGGGGACAGCGAAACACCATATATTTT.

This clone is classed as medium-sized. This rearrangement joins TRBV7-9 to TRBJ2-1; D is perhaps TRBD2 (5 bases). The CDR3 length is 14 residues. With 5 bases removed from V and 9 bases from J, the gap between germline ends came to 17 bases. CDR1 is SEHNR, CDR2 FQNEAQ, per germline (reference sequence). The CDR3 coding sequence is TGTGCCAGCAGCCCCCCCGGGATCAGTGGTGAGCAGTTCTTC. Translating gives CASSPPGISGEQFF.

The table lists this clone with a few counts. The CDR3 DNA is TGTGCCAGCAGTACACTACCCGCCAAAAACATTCAGTACTTC. The encoded protein is CASSTLPAKNIQYF. The V and J genes are TRBV6-1 and TRBJ2-4, with D uncertain. The CDR3 covers 14 residues. V lost 5 bases to trimming and J lost 1 base, with 9 bases between them. Germline V gene sequence: CDR1 MNHNS, CDR2 SASEGT.